The 14 T cell receptor beta chains given below trace back to one sample, sequenced in a study of blood T cells in healthy people across ages. For the second PCR, which ran for 7 to 11 cycles, a sample-barcoded 5' primer and a J-beta primer mix were used. MiXCR, run by TCRdb on the 5' RACE reads, gives a single entry per CDR3 protein. The repertoire has 800,000 to 950,000 distinct CDR3 sequences, 36% of them found once; the top ten carry approximately 13%. Sequencing input: blood. The receptors were sampled from a man between 18 and 29 years old in good health.

In its sample, this clonotype was seen a few times. The rearrangement links TRBV20-1 to TRBJ2-4; D ambiguous. Germline V gives CDR1 DFQATT, CDR2 SNEGSKA (reference sequence). Trimming cost V 0 bases and J 0 bases, with 15 bases left between them. The CDR3 extends over 17 amino acids. CDR3 region: CSARDFPTSLAKNIQYF. DNA of the CDR3: TGCAGTGCTAGAGACTTCCCGACCTCCCTAGCCAAAAACATTCAGTACTTC.

This clonotype was recorded a few times. V gene TRBV12-3 or TRBV12-4 combines with J gene TRBJ2-7; 7 nucleotides agree with TRBD2. V was clipped by 6 bases and J by 3 bases; unmatched bases: 8. The CDR3 loop spans 14 amino acids. CDR3 nucleotide sequence: TGTGCCAGCAGCCCAACCGGGACTAACTACGAGCAGTACTTC. Translated: CASSPTGTNYEQYF.

V gene TRBV2 combines with J gene TRBJ2-2; 11 bases agree with TRBD1. This CDR3 is 16 amino acids long. Trimming cost V 6 bases and J 5 bases; bases outside gene matches: 8. Germline CDR1 reads SNHLY; CDR2 reads FYNNEI. The CDR3 nucleotides are TGTGCCAGCAGCCGGGACAGGGGGACTACTACCGGGGAGCTGTTTTTT. This gives the protein CASSRDRGTTTGELFF.

V usage is TRBV9 and J usage is TRBJ2-1; the D gene is possibly TRBD1 (5 bases). Trimming stripped 3 bases from V and 11 bases from J, with 12 bases between. The CDR3 is 12 residues long. CDR1 SGDLS and CDR2 YYNGEE come from the germline V gene. The CDR3 nucleotides are TGTGCCAGCAGCGAATGGGGCAGCCAGCAGTTCTTC. It translates to CASSEWGSQQFF.

This clonotype was observed a few times. The chain is built from TRBV12-3 or TRBV12-4 and TRBJ1-6, with unresolved D. V lost 8 bases and J 2 bases, leaving 10 bases between the germline ends. This CDR3 is built from 14 residues. This chain's CDR3 is CASLPQTYNSPLHF. In nucleotides, the CDR3 is TGTGCCAGCCTTCCACAGACCTATAATTCACCCCTCCACTTT.

The chain has TRBV20-1 and TRBJ2-7, with TRBD1 matching 8 bases. The CDR3 has 16 residues. J was trimmed by 0 bases and V by 0 bases; bases with no gene match: 7. Germline values: CDR1 DFQATT, CDR2 SNEGSKA (reference sequence). The CDR3 reads CSARDVRQGTSYEQYF. CDR3 DNA sequence: TGCAGTGCTAGAGATGTTAGACAGGGGACCTCCTACGAGCAGTACTTC.

This clonotype showed up many times. V gene TRBV6-5 combines with J gene TRBJ2-1; D gene uncertain. Trimming removed 5 bases at V and 7 bases at J, with 12 bases between. Per the germline V gene, CDR1 is MNHEY and CDR2 is SVGAGI. This CDR3 spans 13 amino acids. CDR3 region: CASSPSDGNEQFF. CDR3 nucleotides: TGTGCCAGCAGTCCTTCGGACGGGAATGAGCAGTTCTTC.

Many counts were recorded for this clonotype. The chain joins TRBV4-2 to TRBJ1-6, with 8 positions matching TRBD1. The CDR3 length is 17 residues. Germline V gene data show CDR1 as LGHNA and CDR2 as YNFKEQ. Losses at the gene ends were 1 base for V and 5 bases for J; bases not matched to a gene: 7. In DNA form, the CDR3 reads TGTGCCAGCAGCCAAGGACAGGGGCGTCGGGATAATTCACCCCTCCACTTT. Protein: CASSQGQGRRDNSPLHF.

This clonotype was counted only a few times. The rearrangement links TRBV4-1 to TRBJ1-1; TRBD1 is a possible D gene (5 bases). V dropped 0 bases and J dropped 0 bases, with 8 bases sitting between them. Germline CDR1 MGHRA, CDR2 YSYEKL. CDR3 length: 15 amino acids. CDR3 in DNA: TGCGCCAGCAGCCAAGAGGGACCGATGAACACTGAAGCTTTCTTT. Encoded protein: CASSQEGPMNTEAFF.

The rearrangement links TRBV5-1 to TRBJ2-7; TRBD2 matches 8 bases. V was clipped by 1 base and J by 2 bases; unmatched bases: 8. CDR3 length equals 16 residues. CDR1 and CDR2 (germline): SGHRS, YFSETQ. This CDR3 reads CASSLSAGGSTYEQYF. The CDR3 region has the DNA TGCGCCAGCAGCTTGTCGGCGGGGGGATCAACCTACGAGCAGTACTTC.

Ten or more counts support this clonotype. V gene TRBV12-3 or TRBV12-4 combines with J gene TRBJ2-3, with D possibly matching TRBD2 (6 bases). This CDR3 spans 14 amino acids. Trimming cost V 6 bases and J 3 bases, with 13 bases left between them. CDR3 region: CASSGGPHTDTQYF. The CDR3 bases are TGTGCCAGCAGCGGGGGACCTCATACAGATACGCAGTATTTT.

This clonotype was counted a few times. The V and J genes are TRBV6-2 or TRBV6-3 and TRBJ2-3, with D possibly matching TRBD2 (5 bases). CDR3 length: 15 amino acids. Per germline, CDR1 MNHEY and CDR2 SVGEGT. V was shortened by 2 bases and J by 2 bases, with 11 bases between the two germline ends. CDR3 DNA: TGTGCCAGCAGTTACCGGGGAGAGTACACAGATACGCAGTATTTT. Protein: CASSYRGEYTDTQYF.

This clonotype was recorded once. This chain joins TRBV9 and TRBJ1-5; D gene unclear. Deletions cut 4 bases from V and 5 bases from J, with 10 bases between. There are 13 residues in the CDR3. In germline, CDR1 is SGDLS, CDR2 YYNGEE. The CDR3 loop is CASSIGKDQPQHF. The CDR3 bases are TGTGCCAGCAGCATAGGGAAAGATCAGCCCCAGCATTTT.

This chain connects TRBV3-1 to TRBJ1-4, with D possibly matching TRBD1 (6 bases). Germline V gives CDR1 LGHDT, CDR2 YNNKEL (reference sequence). V was clipped by 2 bases and J by 8 bases, with 12 bases between them. This CDR3 is 14 amino acids long. CDR3 coding DNA: TGTGCCAGCAGCCAATACAGGGATGAAGAAAAACTGTTTTTT. Translation: CASSQYRDEEKLFF.